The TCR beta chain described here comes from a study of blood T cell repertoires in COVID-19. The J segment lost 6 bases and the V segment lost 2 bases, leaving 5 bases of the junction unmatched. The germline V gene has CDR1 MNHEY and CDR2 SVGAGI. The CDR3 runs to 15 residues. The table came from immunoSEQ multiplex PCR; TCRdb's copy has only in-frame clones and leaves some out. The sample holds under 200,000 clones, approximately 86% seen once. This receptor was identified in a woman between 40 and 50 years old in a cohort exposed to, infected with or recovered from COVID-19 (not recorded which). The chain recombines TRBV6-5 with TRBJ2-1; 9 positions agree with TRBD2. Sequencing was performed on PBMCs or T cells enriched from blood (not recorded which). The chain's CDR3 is CASSYRGGAFNEQFF. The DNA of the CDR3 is TGTGCCAGCAGTTACCGCGGGGGGGCCTTCAATGAGCAGTTCTTC.